This T cell receptor beta chain was sequenced for a study of beta chain features in type 1 diabetes. Study results and limitations: Within each of all four CD4+ subsets, Type 1 diabetes patients had TCRB CDR3s that were moderately but significantly shorter.

This clone was observed a handful of times. Its antigen is as yet unknown. V lost 8 bases and J lost 4, with 12 bases in between. Germline CDR1 ENHRY, CDR2 SYGVKD. There are 13 residues in the CDR3. Sequenced material consisted of expressed TCRB transcripts (all of the isolated RNA was reverse transcribed). Measured with immunoSEQ multiplex PCR; TCRdb has only the in-frame clones, and not every one. Of roughly 100,000 clones in the sample, under 30% are singletons; the top ten hold roughly 0.58%. The V gene is TRBV10-3, the J gene TRBJ2-1; D is perhaps TRBD2 (5 bases). This TCR came from a woman aged 18-29 years with type 1 diabetes. The specimen sequenced was central memory CD4+ T cells from blood. The CDR3 loop reads CAIGSPQYNEQFF. As DNA, the CDR3 is TGTGCCATCGGGAGTCCCCAATACAATGAGCAGTTCTTC.